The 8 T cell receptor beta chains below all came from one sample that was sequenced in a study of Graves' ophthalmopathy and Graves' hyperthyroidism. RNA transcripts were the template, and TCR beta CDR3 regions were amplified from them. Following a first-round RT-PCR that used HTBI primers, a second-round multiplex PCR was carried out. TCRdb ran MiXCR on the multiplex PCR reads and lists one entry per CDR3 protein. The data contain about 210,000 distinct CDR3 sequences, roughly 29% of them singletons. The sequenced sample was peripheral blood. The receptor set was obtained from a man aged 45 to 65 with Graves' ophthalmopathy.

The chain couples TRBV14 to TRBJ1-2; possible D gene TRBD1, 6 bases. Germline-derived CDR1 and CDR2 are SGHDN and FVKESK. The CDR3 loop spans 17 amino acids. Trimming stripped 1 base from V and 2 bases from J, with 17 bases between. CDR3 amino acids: CASSQGPKLTGNYGYTF. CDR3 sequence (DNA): TGTGCCAGCAGCCAAGGTCCAAAACTGACAGGAAACTATGGCTACACCTTC.

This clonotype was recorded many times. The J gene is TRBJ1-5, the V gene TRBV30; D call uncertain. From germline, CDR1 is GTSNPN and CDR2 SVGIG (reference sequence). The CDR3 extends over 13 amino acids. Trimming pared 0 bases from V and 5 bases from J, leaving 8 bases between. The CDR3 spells CAWSVRDDQPQHF. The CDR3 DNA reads TGTGCCTGGAGTGTAAGGGATGATCAGCCCCAGCATTTT.

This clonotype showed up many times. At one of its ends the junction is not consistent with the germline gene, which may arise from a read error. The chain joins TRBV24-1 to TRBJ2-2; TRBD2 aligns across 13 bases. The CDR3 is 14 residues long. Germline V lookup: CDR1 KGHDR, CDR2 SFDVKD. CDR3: CAVGTSGNTGELLF. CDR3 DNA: TGTGCCGTCGGGACTAGCGGGAACACCGGGGAGCTGCTTTTT.

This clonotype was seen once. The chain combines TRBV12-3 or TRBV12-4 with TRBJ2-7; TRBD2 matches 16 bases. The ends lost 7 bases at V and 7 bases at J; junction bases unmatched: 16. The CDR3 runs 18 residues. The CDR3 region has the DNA TGTGCCAGCACACGGTCCGGGACTAGCGGGAGGGCAGGAGGGGAGCAGTACTTC. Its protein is CASTRSGTSGRAGGEQYF.

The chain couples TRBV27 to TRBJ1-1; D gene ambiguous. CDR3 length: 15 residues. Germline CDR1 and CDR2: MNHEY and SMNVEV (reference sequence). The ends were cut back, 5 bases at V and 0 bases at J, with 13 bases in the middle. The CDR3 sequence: CASSLLGRVNTEAFF. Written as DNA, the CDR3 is TGTGCCAGCAGTCTCCTCGGACGGGTGAACACTGAAGCTTTCTTT.

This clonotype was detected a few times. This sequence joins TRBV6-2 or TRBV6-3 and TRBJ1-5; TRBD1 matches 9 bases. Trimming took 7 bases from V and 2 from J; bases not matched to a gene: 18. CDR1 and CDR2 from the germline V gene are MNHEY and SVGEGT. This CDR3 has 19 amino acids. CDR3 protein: CASTRILGQGVFGNQPQHF. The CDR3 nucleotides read TGTGCCAGCACCCGAATCTTGGGACAGGGAGTTTTTGGCAATCAGCCCCAGCATTTT.

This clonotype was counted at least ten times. CDR3 region: CASSMGPRPGEQYF. CDR3 coding DNA: TGCGCCAGCAGCATGGGACCCCGGCCGGGGGAGCAGTACTTC. The chain combines TRBV5-1 with TRBJ2-7, with D possibly called TRBD1 or TRBD2 (5 bases each). Deletions cut 4 bases from V and 7 bases from J, with 18 bases between. There are 14 residues in the CDR3. Germline loops: CDR1 SGHRS, CDR2 YFSETQ.

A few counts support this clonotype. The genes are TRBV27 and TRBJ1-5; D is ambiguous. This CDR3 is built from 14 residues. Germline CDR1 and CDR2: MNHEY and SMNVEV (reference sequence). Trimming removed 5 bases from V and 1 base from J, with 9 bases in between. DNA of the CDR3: TGTGCCAGCAGTCCTATCGGAAGCAATCAGCCCCAGCATTTT. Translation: CASSPIGSNQPQHF.